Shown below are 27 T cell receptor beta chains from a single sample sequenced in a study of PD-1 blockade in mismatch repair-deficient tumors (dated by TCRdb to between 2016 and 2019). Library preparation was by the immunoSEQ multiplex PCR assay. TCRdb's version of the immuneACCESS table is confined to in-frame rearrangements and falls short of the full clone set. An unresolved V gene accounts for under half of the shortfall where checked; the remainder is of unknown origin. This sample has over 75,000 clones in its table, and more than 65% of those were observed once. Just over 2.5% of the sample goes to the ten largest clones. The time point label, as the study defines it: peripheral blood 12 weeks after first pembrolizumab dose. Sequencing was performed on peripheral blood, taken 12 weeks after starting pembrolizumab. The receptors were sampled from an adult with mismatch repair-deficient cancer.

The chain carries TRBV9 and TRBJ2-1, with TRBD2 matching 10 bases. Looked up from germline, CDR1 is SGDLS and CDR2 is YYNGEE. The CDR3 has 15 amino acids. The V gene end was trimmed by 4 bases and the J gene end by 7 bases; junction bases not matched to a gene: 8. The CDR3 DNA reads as TGTGCCAGCAGCTTCGGACTAGCGGCGGGGAATGAGCAGTTCTTC. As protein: CASSFGLAAGNEQFF.

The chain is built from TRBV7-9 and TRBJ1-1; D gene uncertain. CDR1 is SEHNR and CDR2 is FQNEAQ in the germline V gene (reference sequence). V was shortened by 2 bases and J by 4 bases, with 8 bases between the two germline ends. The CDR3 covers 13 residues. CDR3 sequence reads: CASSLQETTEAFF. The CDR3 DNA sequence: TGTGCCAGCAGCTTACAGGAAACCACTGAAGCTTTCTTT.

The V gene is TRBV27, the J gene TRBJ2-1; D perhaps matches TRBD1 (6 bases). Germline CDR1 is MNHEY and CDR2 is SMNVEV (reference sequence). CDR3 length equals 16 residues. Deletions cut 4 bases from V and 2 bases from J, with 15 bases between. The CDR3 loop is CASSSPGTIPYNEQFF. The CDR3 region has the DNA TGTGCCAGCAGTTCACCCGGGACAATTCCCTACAATGAGCAGTTCTTC.

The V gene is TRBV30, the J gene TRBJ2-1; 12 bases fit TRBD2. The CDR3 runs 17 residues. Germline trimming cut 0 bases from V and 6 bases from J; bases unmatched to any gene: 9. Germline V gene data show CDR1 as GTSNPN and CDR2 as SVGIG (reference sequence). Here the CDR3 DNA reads TGTGCCTGGAGTGTACTTGGTCTAGCGGGAGGGCCCAATGAGCAGTTCTTC. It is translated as CAWSVLGLAGGPNEQFF.

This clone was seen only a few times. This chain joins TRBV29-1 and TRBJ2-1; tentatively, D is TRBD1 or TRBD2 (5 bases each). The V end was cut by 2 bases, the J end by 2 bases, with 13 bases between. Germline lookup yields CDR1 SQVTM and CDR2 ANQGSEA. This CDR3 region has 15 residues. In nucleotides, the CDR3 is TGCAGCGTTGAATTGGGGCCCGGGACCTACAATGAGCAGTTCTTC. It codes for CSVELGPGTYNEQFF.

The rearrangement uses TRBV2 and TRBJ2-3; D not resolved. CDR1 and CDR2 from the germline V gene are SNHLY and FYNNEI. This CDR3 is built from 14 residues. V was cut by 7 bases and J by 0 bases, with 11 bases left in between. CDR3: CASTPFSSTDTQYF. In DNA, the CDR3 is TGTGCCAGCACCCCTTTTTCTAGCACAGATACGCAGTATTTT.

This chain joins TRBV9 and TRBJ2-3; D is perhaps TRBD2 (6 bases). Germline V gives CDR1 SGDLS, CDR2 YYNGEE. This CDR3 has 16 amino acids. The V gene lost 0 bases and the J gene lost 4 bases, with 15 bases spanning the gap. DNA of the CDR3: TGTGCCAGCAGCGTAGAGGTGGGAGGTAGGGCAGATACGCAGTATTTT. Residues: CASSVEVGGRADTQYF.

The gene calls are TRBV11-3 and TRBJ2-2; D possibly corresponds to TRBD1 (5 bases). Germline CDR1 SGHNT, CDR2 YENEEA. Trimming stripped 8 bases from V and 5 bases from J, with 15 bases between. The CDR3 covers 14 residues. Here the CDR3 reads CASAGGRVTGELFF. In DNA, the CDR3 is TGTGCCAGCGCTGGCGGCAGGGTGACCGGGGAGCTGTTTTTT.

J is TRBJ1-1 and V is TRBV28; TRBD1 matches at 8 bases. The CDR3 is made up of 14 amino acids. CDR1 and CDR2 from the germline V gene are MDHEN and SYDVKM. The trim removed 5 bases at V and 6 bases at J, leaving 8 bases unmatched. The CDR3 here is CASSGQGVAAEAFF. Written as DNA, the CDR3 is TGTGCCAGCAGTGGACAGGGAGTTGCCGCTGAAGCTTTCTTT.

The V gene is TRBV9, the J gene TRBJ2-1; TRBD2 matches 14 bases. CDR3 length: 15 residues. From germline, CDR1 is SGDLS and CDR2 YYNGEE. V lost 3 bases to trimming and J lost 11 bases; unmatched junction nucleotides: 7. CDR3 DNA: TGTGCCAGCAGCGAGCCGGGACTAGCGGGAGTTAAGCAGTTCTTC. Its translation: CASSEPGLAGVKQFF.

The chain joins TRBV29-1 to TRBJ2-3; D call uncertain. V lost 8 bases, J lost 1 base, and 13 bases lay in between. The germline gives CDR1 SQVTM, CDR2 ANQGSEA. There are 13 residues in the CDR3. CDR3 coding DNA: TGCAGCACTCTGGTTGGGGGCACAGATACGCAGTATTTT. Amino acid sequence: CSTLVGGTDTQYF.

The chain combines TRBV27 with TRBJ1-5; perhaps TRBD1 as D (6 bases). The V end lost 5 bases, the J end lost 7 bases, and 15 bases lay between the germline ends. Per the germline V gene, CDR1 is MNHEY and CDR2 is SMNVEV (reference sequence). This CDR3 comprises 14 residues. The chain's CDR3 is CASSISDSYQPQHF. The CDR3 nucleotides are TGTGCCAGCAGTATTTCGGACAGTTACCAGCCCCAGCATTTT.

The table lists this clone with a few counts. The CDR3 DNA sequence: TGTGCCAGCAGCCGAGACAGTTTGAATGAAAAACTGTTTTTT. This gives the protein CASSRDSLNEKLFF. The V gene is TRBV7-8, the J gene TRBJ1-4; maybe TRBD1 (5 bases). The germline CDR1 and CDR2 sequences are SGHVS and FQNEAQ. The V end lost 5 bases, the J end lost 5 bases, and 12 bases lay between the germline ends. The CDR3 totals 14 residues.

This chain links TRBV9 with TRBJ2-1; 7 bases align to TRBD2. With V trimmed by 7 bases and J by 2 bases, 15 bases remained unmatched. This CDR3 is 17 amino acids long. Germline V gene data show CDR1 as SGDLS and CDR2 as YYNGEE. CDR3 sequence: CASGEDLGGSTYNEQFF. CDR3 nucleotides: TGTGCCAGCGGTGAGGACTTGGGGGGGAGTACCTACAATGAGCAGTTCTTC.

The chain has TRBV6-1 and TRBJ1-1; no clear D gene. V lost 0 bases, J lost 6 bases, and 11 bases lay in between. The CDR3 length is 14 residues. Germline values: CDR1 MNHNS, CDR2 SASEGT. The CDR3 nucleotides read TGTGCCAGCAGTGAAGCGGGCCTAGGCGCTGAAGCTTTCTTT. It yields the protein CASSEAGLGAEAFF.

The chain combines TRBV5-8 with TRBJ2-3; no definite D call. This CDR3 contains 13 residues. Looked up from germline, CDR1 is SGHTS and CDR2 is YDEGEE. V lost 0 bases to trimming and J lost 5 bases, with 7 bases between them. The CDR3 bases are TGTGCCAGCAGCTTGGGTTGGCGAGATACGCAGTATTTT. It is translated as CASSLGWRDTQYF.

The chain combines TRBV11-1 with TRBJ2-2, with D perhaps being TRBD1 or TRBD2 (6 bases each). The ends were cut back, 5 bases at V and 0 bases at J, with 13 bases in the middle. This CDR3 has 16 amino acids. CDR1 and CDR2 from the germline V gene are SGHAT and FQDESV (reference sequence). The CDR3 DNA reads TGTGCCAGCAGCGGTGAGGGGGGAGCGAACACCGGGGAGCTGTTTTTT. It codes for CASSGEGGANTGELFF.

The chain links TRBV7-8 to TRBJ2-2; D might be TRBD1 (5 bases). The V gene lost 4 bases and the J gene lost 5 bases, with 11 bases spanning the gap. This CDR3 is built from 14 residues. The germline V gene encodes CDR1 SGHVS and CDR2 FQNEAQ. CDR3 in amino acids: CASSSTKGTGELFF. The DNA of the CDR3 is TGTGCCAGCAGCTCGACGAAGGGGACCGGGGAGCTGTTTTTT.

CDR3 sequence (DNA): TGTGCCAGCAGCCCCTCGGCGGTCACAGATACGCAGTATTTT. This translates into CASSPSAVTDTQYF. The V call is TRBV7-3, the J call TRBJ2-3; D is ambiguous. The CDR3 is made up of 14 amino acids. V lost 5 bases and J lost 2, with 11 bases in between. In germline, CDR1 is SGHTA, CDR2 FQGTGA.

CDR3 region: CASSVGNTGGSGEQYF. The CDR3 DNA follows: TGTGCCAGCAGCGTAGGGAATACAGGGGGATCGGGCGAGCAGTACTTC. This rearrangement joins TRBV9 to TRBJ2-7, with 8 bases aligning to TRBD1. CDR1 is SGDLS, CDR2 YYNGEE, per germline. This CDR3 is built from 16 residues. The J segment lost 6 bases and the V segment lost 0 bases, leaving 11 bases of the junction unmatched.

CDR3 region: CAGGGTGDMNTEAFF. In DNA form, the CDR3 reads TGTGCCGGGGGGGGGACAGGGGACATGAACACTGAAGCTTTCTTT. The gene calls are TRBV6-6 and TRBJ1-1, with 10 bases lining up with TRBD1. Unmatched junction bases numbered 9, after V lost 11 bases and J lost 0 bases. Germline assignment: CDR1 MNHNY and CDR2 SVGAGI (reference sequence). The CDR3 loop spans 15 amino acids.

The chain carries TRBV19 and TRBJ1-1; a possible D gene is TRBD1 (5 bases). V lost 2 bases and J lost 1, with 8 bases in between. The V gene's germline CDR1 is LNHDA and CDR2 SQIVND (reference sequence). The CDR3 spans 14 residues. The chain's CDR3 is CASSIKGPNTEAFF. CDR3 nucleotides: TGTGCCAGTAGTATAAAGGGACCGAACACTGAAGCTTTCTTT.

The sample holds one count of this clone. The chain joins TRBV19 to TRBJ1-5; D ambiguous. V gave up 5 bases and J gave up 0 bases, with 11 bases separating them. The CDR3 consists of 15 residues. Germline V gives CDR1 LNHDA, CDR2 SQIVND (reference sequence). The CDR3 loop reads CASSWTAYSNQPQHF. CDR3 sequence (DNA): TGTGCCAGTAGTTGGACGGCATATAGCAATCAGCCCCAGCATTTT.

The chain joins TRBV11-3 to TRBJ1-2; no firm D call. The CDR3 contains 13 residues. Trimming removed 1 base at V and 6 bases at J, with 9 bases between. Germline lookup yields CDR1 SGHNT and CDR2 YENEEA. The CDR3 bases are TGTGCCAGCAGCTTAGGGGTCGAAGATGGCTACACCTTC. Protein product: CASSLGVEDGYTF.

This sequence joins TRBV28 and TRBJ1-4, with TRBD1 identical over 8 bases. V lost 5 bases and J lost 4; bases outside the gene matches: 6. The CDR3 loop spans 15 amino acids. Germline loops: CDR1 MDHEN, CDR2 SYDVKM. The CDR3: CASSTRTGINEKLFF. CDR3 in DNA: TGTGCCAGCAGTACTCGGACAGGGATTAATGAAAAACTGTTTTTT.

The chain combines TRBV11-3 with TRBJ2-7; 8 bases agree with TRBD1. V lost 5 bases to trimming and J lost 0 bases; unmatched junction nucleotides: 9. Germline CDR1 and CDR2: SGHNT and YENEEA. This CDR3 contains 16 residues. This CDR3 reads CASSHTRDRISYEQYF. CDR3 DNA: TGTGCCAGCAGCCATACGCGGGACAGGATCTCCTACGAGCAGTACTTC.

CDR3 loop: CAWRKAGEQETQYF. As DNA, the CDR3 is TGTGCCTGGAGGAAGGCTGGAGAACAAGAGACCCAGTACTTC. This chain connects TRBV30 to TRBJ2-5; D unclear. The V gene's germline CDR1 is GTSNPN and CDR2 SVGIG (reference sequence). Trimming shortened V by 3 bases and J by 2 bases, and 13 bases separated the two germline ends. This CDR3 has 14 amino acids.